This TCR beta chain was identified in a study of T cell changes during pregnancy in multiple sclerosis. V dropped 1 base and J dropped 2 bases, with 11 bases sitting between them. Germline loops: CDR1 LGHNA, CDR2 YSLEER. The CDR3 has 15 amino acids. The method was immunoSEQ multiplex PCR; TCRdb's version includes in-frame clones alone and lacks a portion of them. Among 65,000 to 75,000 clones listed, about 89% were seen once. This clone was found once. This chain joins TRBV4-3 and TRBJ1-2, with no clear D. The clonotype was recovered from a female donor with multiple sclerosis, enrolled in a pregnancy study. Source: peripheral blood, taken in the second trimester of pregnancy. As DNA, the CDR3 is TGCGCCAGCAGCCAAGTCGGTTATCCAAACTATGGCTACACCTTC. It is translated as CASSQVGYPNYGYTF.